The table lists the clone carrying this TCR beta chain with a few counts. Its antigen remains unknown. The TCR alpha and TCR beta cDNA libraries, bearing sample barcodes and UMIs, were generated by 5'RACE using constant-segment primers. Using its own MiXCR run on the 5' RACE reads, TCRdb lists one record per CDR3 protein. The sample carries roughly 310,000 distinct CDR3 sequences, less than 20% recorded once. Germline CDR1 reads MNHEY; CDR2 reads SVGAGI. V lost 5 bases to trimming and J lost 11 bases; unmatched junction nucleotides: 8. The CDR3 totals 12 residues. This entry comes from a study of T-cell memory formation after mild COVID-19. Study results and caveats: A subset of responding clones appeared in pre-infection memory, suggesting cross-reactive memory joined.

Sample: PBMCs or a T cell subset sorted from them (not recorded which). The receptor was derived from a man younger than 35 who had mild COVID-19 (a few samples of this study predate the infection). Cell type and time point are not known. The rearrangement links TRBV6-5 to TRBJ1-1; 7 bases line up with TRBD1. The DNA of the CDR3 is TGTGCCAGCAGTCCCGACAGGGCGCTCGCTTTCTTT. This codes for CASSPDRALAFF.